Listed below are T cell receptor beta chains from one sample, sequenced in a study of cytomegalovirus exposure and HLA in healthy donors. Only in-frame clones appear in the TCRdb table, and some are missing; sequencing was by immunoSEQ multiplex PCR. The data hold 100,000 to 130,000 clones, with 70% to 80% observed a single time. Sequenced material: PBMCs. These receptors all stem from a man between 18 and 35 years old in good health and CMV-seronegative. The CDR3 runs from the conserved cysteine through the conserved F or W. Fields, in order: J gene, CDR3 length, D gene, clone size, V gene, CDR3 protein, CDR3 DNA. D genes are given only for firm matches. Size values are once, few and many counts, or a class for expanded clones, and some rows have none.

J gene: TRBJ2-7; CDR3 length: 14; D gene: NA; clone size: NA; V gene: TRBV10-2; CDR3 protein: CASKSNEVGYEQYF; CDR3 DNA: TGCGCCAGCAAATCTAACGAGGTAGGATACGAGCAGTACTTC
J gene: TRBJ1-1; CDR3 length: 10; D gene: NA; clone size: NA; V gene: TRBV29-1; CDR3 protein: CSVEGLEAFF; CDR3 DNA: TGCAGCGTTGAAGGGCTTGAAGCTTTCTTT
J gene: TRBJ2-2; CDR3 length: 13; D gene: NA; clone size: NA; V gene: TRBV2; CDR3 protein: CASSVVNTGELFF; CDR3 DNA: TGTGCCAGCAGTGTTGTAAACACCGGGGAGCTGTTTTTT
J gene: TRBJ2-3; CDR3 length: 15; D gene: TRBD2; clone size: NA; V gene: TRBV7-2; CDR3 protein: CASSPASGSTDTQYF; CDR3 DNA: TGTGCCAGCAGCCCTGCTAGCGGCAGCACAGATACGCAGTATTTT
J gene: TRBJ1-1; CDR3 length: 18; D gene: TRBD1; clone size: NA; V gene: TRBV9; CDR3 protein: CASSVLKGTGWVNTEAFF; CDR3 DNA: TGTGCCAGCAGCGTCCTTAAGGGGACAGGGTGGGTGAACACTGAAGCTTTCTTT
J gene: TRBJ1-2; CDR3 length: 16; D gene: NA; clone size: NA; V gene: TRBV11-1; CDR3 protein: CASSLTLVTGNYGYTF; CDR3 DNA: TGTGCCAGCAGCCTAACTCTTGTTACCGGTAACTATGGCTACACCTTC
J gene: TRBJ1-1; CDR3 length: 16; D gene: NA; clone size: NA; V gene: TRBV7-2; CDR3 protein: CASSLSGDFMNTEAFF; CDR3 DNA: TGTGCCAGCAGCTTATCGGGGGATTTTATGAACACTGAAGCTTTCTTT
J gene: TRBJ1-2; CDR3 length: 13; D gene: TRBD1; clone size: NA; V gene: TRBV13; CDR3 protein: CASSLTGVYGYTF; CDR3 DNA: TGTGCCAGCAGCCTTACAGGGGTCTATGGCTACACCTTC
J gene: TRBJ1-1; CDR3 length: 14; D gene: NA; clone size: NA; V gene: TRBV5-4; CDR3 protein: CASSLPGQNTEAFF; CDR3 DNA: TGTGCCAGCAGCTTGCCCGGACAGAACACTGAAGCTTTCTTT
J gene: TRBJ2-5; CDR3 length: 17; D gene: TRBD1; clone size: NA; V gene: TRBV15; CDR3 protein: CATSRVGQGASQETQYF; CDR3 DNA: TGTGCCACCAGCAGAGTGGGGCAGGGGGCGTCCCAAGAGACCCAGTACTTC
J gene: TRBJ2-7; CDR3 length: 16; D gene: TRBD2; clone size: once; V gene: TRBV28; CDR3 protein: CASSLPPGTSGHEQYF; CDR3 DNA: TGTGCCAGCAGCTTACCTCCCGGGACTAGCGGCCACGAGCAGTACTTC
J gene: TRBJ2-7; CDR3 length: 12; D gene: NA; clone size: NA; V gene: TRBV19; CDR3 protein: CASSADSYEQYF; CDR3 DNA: TGTGCCAGCTCAGCGGACTCCTACGAGCAGTACTTC
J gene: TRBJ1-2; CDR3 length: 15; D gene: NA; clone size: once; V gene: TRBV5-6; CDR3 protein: CASSPDRKLNYGYTF; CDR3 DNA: TGTGCCAGCAGCCCAGACAGGAAGCTTAACTATGGCTACACCTTC
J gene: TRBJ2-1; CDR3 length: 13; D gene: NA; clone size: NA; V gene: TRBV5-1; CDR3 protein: CASSRDSYNEQFF; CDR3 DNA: TGCGCCAGCAGCCGGGACTCCTACAATGAGCAGTTCTTC
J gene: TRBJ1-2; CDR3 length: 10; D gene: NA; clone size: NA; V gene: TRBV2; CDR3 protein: CASSSYGYTF; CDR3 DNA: TGTGCCAGCAGCTCCTATGGCTACACCTTC
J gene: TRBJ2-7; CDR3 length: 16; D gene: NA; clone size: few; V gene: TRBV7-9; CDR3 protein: CASSPWGGQLRYEQYF; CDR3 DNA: TGTGCCAGCAGCCCATGGGGGGGGCAATTACGCTACGAGCAGTACTTC
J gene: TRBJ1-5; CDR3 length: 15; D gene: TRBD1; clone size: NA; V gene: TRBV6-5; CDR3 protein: CASSLDRFSNQPQHF; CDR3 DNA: TGTGCCAGCAGTTTGGACAGGTTTAGCAATCAGCCCCAGCATTTT
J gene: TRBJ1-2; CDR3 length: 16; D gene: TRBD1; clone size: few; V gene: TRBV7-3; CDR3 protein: CASSFGGQGAPYGYTF; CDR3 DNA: TGTGCCAGCAGCTTTGGCGGACAGGGGGCACCCTATGGCTACACCTTC
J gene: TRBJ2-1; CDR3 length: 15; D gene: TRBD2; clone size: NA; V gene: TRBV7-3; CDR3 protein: CASSIQGTSGHEQFF; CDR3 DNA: TGTGCCAGCAGCATCCAAGGGACTAGCGGACATGAGCAGTTCTTC
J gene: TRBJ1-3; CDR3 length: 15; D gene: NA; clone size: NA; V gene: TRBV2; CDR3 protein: CASEGYGGSGNTIYF; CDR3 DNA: TGTGCCAGCGAGGGGTACGGGGGATCTGGAAACACCATATATTTT
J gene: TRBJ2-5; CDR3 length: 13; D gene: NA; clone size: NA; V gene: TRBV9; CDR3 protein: CASSVGPEETQYF; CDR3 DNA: TGTGCCAGCAGCGTAGGTCCTGAAGAGACCCAGTACTTC
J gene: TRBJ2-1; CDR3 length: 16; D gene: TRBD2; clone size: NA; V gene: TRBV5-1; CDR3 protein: CASSLQTSGAGNEQFF; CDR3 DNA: TGCGCCAGCAGCTTACAGACTAGCGGGGCGGGGAATGAGCAGTTCTTC
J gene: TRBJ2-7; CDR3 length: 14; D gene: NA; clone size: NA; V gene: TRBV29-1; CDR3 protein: CSAAGGSLSYEQYF; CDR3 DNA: TGCAGCGCCGCGGGCGGTTCACTATCCTACGAGCAGTACTTC
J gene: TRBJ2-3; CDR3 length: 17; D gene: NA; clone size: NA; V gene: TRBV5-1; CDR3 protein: CASRPPLADTSTDMQYF; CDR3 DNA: TGCGCCAGCAGACCACCCCTCGCCGACACTAGCACAGATATGCAGTATTTT
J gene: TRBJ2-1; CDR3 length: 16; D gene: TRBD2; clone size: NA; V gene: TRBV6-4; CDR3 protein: CASSDSPSGGYNEQFF; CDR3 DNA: TGTGCCAGCAGTGACTCGCCCAGCGGGGGGTACAATGAGCAGTTCTTC
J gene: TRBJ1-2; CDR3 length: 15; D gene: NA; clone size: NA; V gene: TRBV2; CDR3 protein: CASKPSAGNNYGYTF; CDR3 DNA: TGTGCCAGCAAACCTTCCGCAGGGAACAACTATGGCTACACCTTC
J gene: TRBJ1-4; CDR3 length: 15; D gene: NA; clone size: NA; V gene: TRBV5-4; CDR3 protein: CASSAEVGAFEKLFF; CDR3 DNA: TGTGCCAGCAGCGCTGAAGTAGGGGCTTTTGAAAAACTGTTTTTT
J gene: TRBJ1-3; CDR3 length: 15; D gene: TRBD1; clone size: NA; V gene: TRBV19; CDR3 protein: CASSPGTGSGNTIYF; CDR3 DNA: TGTGCCAGTAGTCCCGGGACAGGGTCTGGAAACACCATATATTTT
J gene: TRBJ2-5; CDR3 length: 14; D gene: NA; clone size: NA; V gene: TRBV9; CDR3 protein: CASSVVDSGETQYF; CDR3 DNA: TGTGCCAGCAGCGTAGTAGACTCCGGGGAGACCCAGTACTTC
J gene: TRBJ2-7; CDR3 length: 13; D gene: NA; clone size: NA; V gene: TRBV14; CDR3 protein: CASSQIYGAEQYF; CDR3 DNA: TGTGCCAGCAGCCAAATCTATGGGGCCGAGCAGTACTTC
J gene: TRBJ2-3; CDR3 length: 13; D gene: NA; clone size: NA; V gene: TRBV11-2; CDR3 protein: CASSWTMGDTQYF; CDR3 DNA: TGTGCCAGCAGTTGGACTATGGGAGATACGCAGTATTTT
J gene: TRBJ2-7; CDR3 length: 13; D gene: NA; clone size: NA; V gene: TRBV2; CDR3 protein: CASNGAFNYEQYF; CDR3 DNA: TGTGCCAGCAACGGAGCTTTCAACTACGAGCAGTACTTC
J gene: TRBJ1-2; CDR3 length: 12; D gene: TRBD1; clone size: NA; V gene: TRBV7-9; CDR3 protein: CASSLDRGGYTF; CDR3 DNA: TGTGCCAGCAGCTTAGACAGGGGAGGCTACACCTTC
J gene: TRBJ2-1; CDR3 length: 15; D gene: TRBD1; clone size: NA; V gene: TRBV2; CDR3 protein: CASSYPGQGNNEQFF; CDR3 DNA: TGTGCCAGCAGTTATCCGGGACAGGGGAACAATGAGCAGTTCTTC
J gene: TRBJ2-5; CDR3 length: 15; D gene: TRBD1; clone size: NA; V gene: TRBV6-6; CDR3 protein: CASSYDRGPEETQYF; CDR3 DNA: TGTGCCAGCAGTTACGACAGGGGTCCCGAAGAGACCCAGTACTTC
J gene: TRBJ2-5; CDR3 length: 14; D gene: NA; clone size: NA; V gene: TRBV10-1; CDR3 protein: CATRDRESQETQYF; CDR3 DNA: TGCGCCACCCGCGACCGGGAGTCACAAGAGACCCAGTACTTC
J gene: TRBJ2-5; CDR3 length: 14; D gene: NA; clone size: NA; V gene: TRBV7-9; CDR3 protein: CASSLGVGGETQYF; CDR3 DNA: TGTGCCAGCAGCTTAGGGGTTGGAGGGGAGACCCAGTACTTC
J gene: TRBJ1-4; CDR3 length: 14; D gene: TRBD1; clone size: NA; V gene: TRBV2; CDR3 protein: CASSGTGVGEKLFF; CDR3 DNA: TGTGCCAGCAGTGGGACAGGGGTCGGCGAAAAACTGTTTTTT